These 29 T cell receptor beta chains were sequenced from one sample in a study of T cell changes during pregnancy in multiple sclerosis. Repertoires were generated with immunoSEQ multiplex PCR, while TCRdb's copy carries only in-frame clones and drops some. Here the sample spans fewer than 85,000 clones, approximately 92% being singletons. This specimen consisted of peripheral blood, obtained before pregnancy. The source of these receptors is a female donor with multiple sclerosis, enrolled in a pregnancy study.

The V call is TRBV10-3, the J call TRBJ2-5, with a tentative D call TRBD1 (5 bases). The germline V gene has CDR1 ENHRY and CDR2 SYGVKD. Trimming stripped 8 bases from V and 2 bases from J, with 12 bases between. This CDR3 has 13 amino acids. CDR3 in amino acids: CAIGVRAQETQYF. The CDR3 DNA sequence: TGTGCCATCGGCGTCAGGGCGCAAGAGACCCAGTACTTC.

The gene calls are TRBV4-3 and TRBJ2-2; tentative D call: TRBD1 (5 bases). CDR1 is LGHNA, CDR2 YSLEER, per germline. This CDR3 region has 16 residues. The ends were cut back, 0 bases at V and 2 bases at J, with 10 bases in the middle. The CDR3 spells CASSQEGRTNTGELFF. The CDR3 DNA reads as TGCGCCAGCAGCCAAGAGGGGCGGACCAACACCGGGGAGCTGTTTTTT.

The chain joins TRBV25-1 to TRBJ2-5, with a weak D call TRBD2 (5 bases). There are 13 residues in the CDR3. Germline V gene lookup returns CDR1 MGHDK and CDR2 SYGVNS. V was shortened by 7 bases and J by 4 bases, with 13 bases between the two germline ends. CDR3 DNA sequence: TGTGCCAGCACAAATAGAGGGTCAGAGACCCAGTACTTC. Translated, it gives CASTNRGSETQYF.

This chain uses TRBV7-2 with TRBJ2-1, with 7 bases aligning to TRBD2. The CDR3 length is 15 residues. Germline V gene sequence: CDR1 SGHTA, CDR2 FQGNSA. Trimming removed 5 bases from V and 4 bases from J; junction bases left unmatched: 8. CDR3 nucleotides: TGTGCCAGCAGCCCCCGGTTAGCGGGTTACAATGAGCAGTTCTTC. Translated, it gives CASSPRLAGYNEQFF.

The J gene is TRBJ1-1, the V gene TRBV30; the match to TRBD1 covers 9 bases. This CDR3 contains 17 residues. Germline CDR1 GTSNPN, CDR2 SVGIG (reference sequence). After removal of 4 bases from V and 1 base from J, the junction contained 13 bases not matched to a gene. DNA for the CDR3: TGTGCCTGGAATAGTCCCGGGACAGGGTTCGGGAACACTGAAGCTTTCTTT. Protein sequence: CAWNSPGTGFGNTEAFF.

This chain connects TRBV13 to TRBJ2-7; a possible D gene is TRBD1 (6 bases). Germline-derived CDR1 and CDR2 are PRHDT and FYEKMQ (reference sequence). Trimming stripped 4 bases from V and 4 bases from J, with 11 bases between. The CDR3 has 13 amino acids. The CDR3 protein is CASSSAGVYEQYF. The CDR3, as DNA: TGTGCCAGCAGCTCCGCAGGGGTATACGAGCAGTACTTC.

The DNA for the CDR3 is TGTGCCAGCAGCTTAGCGGGGGGGGCAGCGAACGAGCAGTACTTC. Its protein is CASSLAGGAANEQYF. V usage is TRBV7-9 and J usage is TRBJ2-7; TRBD2 is a possible D gene (7 bases). The CDR3 length is 15 residues. Germline loops: CDR1 SEHNR, CDR2 FQNEAQ (reference sequence). V was trimmed by 0 bases and J by 5 bases, leaving 14 bases between them.

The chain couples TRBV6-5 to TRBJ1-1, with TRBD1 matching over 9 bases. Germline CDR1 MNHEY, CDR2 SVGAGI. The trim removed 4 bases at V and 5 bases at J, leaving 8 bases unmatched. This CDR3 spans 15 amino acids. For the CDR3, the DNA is TGTGCCAGCAGTTCCTTGGGACAGGGAATTACTGAAGCTTTCTTT. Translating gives CASSSLGQGITEAFF.

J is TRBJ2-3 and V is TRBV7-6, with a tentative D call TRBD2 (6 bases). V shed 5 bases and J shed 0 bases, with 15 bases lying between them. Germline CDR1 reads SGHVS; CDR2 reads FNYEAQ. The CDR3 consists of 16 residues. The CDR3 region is CASSLWDLVSTDTQYF. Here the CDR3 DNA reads TGTGCCAGCAGCCTATGGGACTTAGTGAGCACAGATACGCAGTATTTT.

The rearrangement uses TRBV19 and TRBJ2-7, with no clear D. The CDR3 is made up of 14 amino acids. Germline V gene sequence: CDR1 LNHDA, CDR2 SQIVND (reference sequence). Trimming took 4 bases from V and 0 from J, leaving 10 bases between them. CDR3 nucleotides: TGTGCCAGTAGTAGTCACGAACTCTCCTACGAGCAGTACTTC. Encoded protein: CASSSHELSYEQYF.

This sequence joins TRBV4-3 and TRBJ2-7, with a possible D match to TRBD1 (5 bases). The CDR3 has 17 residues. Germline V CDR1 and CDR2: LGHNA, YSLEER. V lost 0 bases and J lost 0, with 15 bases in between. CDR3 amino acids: CASSQEVGPDSSYEQYF. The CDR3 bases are TGCGCCAGCAGCCAAGAGGTGGGTCCCGACAGCTCCTACGAGCAGTACTTC.

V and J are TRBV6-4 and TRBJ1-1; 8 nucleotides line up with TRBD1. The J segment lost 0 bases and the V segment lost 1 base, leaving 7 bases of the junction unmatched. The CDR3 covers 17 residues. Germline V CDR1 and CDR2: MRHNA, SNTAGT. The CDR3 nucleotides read TGTGCCAGCAGTGACTTTAGGGGACAGGCAATGAACACTGAAGCTTTCTTT. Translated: CASSDFRGQAMNTEAFF.

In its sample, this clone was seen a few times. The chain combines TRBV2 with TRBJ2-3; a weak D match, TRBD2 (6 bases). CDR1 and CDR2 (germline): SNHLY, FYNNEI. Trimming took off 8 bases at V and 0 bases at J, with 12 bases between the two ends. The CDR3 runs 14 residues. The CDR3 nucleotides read TGTGCCAGCGAACGACGGGGGAGCACAGATACGCAGTATTTT. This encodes CASERRGSTDTQYF.

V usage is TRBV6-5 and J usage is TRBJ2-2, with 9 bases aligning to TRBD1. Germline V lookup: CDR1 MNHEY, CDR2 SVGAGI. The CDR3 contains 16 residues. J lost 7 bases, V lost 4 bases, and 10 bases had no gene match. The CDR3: CASSSTGTGFVGELFF. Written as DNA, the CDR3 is TGTGCCAGCAGTTCCACCGGGACAGGGTTTGTCGGGGAGCTGTTTTTT.

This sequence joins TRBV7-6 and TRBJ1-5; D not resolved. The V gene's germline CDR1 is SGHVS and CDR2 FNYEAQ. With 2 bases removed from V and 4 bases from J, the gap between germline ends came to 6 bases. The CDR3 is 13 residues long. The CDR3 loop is CASSLTLNQPQHF. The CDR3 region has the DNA TGTGCCAGCAGCTTAACACTAAATCAGCCCCAGCATTTT.

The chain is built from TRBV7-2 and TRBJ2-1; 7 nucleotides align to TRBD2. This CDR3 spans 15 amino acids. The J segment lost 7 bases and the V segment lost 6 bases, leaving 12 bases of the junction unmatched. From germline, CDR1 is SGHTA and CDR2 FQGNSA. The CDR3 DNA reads TGTGCCAGCAGTTCCTTGGGACTAACGTCGAATGAGCAGTTCTTC. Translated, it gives CASSSLGLTSNEQFF.

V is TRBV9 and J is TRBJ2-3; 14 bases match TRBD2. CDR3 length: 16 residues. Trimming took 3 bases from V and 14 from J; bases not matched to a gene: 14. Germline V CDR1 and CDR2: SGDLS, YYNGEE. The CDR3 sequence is CASSALGTSGSLGVYF. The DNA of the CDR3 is TGTGCCAGCAGCGCACTCGGGACTAGCGGGAGCCTGGGTGTGTATTTT.

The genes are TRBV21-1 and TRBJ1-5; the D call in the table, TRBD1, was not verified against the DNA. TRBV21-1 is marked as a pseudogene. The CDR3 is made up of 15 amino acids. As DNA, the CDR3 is TGTGCCAGCAGCAAAGGAAACAGGGGTAGTCAGCCCCAGCATTTT. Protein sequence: CASSKGNRGSQPQHF.

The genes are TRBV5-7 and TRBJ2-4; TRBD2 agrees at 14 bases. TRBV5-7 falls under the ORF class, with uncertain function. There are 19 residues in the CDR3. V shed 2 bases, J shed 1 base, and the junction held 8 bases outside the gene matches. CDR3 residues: CASSLGLAGGPLAKNIQYF. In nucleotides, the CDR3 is TGTGCCAGCAGCTTAGGACTAGCGGGAGGACCCCTCGCCAAAAACATTCAGTACTTC.

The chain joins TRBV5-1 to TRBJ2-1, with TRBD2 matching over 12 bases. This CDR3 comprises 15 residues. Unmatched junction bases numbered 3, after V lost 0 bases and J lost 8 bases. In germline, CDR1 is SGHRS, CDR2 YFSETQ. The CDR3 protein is CASSLGLAGVDEQFF. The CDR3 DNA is TGCGCCAGCAGCTTGGGACTAGCGGGAGTGGATGAGCAGTTCTTC.

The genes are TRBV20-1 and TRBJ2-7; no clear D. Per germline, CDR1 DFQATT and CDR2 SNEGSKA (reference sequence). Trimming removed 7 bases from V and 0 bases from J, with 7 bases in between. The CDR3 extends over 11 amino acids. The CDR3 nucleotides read TGCAGTGGAGCCGGCTCCTACGAGCAGTACTTC. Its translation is CSGAGSYEQYF.

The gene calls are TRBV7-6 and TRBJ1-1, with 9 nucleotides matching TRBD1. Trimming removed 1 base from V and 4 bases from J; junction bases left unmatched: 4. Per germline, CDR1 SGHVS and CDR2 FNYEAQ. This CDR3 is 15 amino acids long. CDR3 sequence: CASSLGGQGATEAFF. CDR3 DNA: TGTGCCAGCAGCTTAGGGGGACAGGGAGCCACTGAAGCTTTCTTT.

CDR3 loop: CASSSRGTIYEQYF. CDR3 nucleotides: TGTGCCAGCAGTAGTCGGGGGACTATCTACGAGCAGTACTTC. The chain carries TRBV2 and TRBJ2-7; 7 positions match TRBD2. This CDR3 is built from 14 residues. Germline lookup yields CDR1 SNHLY and CDR2 FYNNEI. J lost 3 bases, V lost 5 bases, and 7 bases had no gene match.

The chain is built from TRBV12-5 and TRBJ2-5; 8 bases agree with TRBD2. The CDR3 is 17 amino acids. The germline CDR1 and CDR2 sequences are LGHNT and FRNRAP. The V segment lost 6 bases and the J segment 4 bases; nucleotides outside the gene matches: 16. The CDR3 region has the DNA TGTGCTAGTGGCCCCGGGGGGGGCGGGAGAAAGGCAGAGACCCAGTACTTC. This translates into CASGPGGGGRKAETQYF.

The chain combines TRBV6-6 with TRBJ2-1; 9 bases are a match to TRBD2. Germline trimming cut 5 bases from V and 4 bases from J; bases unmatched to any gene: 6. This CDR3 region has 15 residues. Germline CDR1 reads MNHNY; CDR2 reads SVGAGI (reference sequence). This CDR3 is CASSKGLAPYNEQFF. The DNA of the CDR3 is TGTGCCAGCAGTAAGGGACTAGCTCCATACAATGAGCAGTTCTTC.

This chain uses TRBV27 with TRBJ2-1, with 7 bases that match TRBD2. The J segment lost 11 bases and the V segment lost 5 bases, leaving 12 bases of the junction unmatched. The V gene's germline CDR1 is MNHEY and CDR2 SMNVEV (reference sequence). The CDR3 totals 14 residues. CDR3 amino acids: CASSAWATSRKQFF. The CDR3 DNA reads TGTGCCAGCAGTGCATGGGCGACTAGCAGAAAGCAGTTCTTC.

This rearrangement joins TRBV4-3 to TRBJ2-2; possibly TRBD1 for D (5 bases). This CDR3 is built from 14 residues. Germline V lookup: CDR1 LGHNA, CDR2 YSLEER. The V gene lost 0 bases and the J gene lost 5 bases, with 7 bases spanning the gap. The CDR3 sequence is CASSQDRGTGELFF. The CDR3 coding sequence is TGCGCCAGCAGCCAAGATAGGGGAACCGGGGAGCTGTTTTTT.

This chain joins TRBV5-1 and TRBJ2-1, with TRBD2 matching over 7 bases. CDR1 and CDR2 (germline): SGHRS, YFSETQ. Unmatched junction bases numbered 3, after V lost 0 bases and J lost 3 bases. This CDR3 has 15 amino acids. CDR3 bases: TGCGCCAGCAGCTTGGGCGGCGGGAGCTACAATGAGCAGTTCTTC. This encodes CASSLGGGSYNEQFF.

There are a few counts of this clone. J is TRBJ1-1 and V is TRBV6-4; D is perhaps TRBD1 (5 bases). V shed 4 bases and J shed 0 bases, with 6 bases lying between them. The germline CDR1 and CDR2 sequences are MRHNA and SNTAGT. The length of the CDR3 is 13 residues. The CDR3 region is CASSGQLNTEAFF. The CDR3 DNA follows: TGTGCCAGCAGTGGACAGTTGAACACTGAAGCTTTCTTT.